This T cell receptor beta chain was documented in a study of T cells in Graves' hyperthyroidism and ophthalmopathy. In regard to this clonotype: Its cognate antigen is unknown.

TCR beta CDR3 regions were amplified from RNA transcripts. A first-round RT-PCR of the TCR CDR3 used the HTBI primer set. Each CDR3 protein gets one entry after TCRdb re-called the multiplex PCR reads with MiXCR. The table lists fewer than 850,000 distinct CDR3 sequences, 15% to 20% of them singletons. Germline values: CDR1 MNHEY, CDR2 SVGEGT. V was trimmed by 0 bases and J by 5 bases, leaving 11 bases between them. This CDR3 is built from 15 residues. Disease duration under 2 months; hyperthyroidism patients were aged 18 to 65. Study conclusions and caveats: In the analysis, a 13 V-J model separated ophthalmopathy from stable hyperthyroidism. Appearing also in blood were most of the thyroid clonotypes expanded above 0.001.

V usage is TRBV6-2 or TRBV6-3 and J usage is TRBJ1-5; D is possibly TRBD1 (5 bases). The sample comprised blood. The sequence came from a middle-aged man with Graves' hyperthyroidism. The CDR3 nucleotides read TGTGCCAGCAGTTACTCGAGAGGGGACCATCAGCCCCAGCATTTT. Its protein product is CASSYSRGDHQPQHF.